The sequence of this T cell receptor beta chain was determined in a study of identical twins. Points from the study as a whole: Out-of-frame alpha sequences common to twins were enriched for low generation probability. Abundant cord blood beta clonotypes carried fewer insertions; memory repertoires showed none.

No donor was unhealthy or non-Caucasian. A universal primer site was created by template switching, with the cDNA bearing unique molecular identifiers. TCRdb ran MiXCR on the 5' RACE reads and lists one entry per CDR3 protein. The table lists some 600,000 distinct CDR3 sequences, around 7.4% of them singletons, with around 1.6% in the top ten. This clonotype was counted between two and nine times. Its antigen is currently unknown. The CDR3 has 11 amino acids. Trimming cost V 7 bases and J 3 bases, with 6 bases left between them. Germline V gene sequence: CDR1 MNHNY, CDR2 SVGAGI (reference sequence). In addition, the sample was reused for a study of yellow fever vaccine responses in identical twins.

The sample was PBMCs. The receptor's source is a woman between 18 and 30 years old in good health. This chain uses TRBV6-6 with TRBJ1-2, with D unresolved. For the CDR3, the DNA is TGTGCCAGCATGACGTACTATGGCTACACCTTC. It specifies CASMTYYGYTF.